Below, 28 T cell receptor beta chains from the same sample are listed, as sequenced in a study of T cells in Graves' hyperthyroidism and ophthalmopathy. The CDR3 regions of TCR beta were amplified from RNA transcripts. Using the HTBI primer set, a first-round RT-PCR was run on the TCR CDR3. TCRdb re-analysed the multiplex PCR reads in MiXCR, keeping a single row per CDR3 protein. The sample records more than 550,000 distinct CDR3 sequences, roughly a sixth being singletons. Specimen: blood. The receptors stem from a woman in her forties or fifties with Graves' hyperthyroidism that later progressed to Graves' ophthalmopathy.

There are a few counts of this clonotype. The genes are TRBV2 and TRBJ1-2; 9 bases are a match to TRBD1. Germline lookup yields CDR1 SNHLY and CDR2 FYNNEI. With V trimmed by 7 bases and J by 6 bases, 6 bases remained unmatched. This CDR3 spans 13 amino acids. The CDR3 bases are TGTGCCAGCAAGGACAGGGGAGTCGATGGCTACACCTTC. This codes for CASKDRGVDGYTF.

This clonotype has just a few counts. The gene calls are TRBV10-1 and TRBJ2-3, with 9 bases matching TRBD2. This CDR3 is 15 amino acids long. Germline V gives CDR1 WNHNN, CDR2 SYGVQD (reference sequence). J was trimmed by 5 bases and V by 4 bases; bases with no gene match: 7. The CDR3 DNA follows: TGCGCCAGCAGTGGTCCTAGCGGGGTAGAAGATACGCAGTATTTT. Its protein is CASSGPSGVEDTQYF.

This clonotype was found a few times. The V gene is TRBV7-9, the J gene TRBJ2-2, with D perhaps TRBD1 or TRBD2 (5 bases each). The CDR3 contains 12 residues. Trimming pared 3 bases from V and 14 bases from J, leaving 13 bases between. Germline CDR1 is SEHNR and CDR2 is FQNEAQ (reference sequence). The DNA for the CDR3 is TGTGCCAGCAGCTTGGGACGGAGTGTTCTGTTTTTT. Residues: CASSLGRSVLFF.

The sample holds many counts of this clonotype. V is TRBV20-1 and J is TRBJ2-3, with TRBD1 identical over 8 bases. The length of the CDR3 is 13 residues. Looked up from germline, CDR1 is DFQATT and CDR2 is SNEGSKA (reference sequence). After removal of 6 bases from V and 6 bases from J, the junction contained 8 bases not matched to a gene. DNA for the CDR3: TGCAGTGCCCGGACAGGGTGGGCGGATACGCAGTATTTT. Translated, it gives CSARTGWADTQYF.

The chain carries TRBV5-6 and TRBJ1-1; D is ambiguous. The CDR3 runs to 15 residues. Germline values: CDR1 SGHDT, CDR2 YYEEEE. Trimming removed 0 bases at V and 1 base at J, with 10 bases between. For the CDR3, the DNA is TGTGCCAGCAGCTTGGGGGCTAGGAAGAACACTGAAGCTTTCTTT. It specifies CASSLGARKNTEAFF.

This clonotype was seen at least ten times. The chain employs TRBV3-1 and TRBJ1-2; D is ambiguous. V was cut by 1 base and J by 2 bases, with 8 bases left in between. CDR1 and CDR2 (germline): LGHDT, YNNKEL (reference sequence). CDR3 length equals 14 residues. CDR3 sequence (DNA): TGTGCCAGCAGCCAAGGGGCAGCGAACTATGGCTACACCTTC. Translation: CASSQGAANYGYTF. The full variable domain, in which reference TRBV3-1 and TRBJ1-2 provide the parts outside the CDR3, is DTAVSQTPKYLVTQMGNDKSIKCEQNLGHDTMYWYKQDSKKFLKIMFSYNNKELIINETVPNRFSPKSPDKAHLNLHINSLELGDSAVYFCASSQGAANYGYTFGSGTRLTVV.

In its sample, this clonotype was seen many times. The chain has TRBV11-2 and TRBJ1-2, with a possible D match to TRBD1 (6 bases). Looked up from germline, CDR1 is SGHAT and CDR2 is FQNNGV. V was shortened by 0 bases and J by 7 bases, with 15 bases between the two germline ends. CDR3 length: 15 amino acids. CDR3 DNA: TGTGCCAGCAGCTTAGATCCGGGGGCGATTGGTGGCTACACCTTC. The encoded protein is CASSLDPGAIGGYTF.

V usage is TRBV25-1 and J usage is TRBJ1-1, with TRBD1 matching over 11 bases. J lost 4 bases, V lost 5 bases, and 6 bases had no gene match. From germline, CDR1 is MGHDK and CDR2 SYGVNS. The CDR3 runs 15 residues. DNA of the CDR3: TGTGCCAGCAGTAAGGACAGGGGGCTCGGCACTGAAGCTTTCTTT. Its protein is CASSKDRGLGTEAFF. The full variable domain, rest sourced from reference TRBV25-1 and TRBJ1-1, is EADIYQTPRYLVIGTGKKITLECSQTMGHDKMYWYQQDPGMELHLIHYSYGVNSTEKGDLSSESTVSRIRTEHFPLTLESARPSHTSQYLCASSKDRGLGTEAFFGQGTRLTVV.

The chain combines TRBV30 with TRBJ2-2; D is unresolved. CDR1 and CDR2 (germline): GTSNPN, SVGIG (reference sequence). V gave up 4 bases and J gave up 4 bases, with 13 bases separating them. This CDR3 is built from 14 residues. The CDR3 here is CAWTTTLSTGELFF. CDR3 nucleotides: TGTGCCTGGACAACTACACTCAGCACCGGGGAGCTGTTTTTT.

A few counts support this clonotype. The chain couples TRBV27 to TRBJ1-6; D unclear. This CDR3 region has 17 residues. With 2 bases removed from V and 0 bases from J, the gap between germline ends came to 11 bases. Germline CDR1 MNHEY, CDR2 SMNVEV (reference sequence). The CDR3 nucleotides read TGTGCCAGCAGTTTAAGGGTCGGGAGCTCCTATAATTCACCCCTCCACTTT. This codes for CASSLRVGSSYNSPLHF.

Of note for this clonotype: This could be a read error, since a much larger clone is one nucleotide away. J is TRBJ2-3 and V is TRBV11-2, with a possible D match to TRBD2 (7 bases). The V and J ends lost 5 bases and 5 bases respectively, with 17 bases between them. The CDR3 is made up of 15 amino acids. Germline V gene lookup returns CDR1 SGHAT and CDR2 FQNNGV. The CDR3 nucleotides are TGTGCCAGCAGCGATAGGGGGGGCGATGGAGATACGCAGTATTTT. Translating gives CASSDRGGDGDTQYF.

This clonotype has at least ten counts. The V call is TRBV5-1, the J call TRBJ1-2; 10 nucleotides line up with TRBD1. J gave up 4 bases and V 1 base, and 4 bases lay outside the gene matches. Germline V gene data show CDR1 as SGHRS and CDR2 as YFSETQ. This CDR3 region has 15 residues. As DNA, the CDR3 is TGCGCCAGCAGCTTGTACGGACAGGGGGGCTATGGCTACACCTTC. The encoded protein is CASSLYGQGGYGYTF.

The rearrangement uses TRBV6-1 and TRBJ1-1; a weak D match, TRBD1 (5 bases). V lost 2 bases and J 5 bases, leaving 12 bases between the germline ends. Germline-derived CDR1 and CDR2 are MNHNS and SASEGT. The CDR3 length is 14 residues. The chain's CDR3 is CASSEFRRGTEAFF. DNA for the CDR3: TGTGCCAGCAGTGAATTCCGAAGGGGTACTGAAGCTTTCTTT.

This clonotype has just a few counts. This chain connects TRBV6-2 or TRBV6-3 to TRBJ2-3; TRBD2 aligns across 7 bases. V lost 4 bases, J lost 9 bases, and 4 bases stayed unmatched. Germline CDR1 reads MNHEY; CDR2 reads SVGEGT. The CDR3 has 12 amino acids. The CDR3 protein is CASSSGLGTQYF. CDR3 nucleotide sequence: TGTGCCAGCAGTTCCGGACTAGGGACGCAGTATTTT.

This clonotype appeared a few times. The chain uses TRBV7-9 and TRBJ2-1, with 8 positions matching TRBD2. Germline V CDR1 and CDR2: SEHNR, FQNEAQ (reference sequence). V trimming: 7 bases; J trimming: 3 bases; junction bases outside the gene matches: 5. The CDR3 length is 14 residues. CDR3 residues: CASTLAVYYNEQFF. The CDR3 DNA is TGTGCCAGCACACTAGCGGTTTACTACAATGAGCAGTTCTTC. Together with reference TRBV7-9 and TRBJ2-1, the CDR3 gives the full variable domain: DTGVSQNPRHKITKRGQNVTFRCDPISEHNRLYWYRQTLGQGPEFLTYFQNEAQLEKSRLLSDRFSAERPKGSFSTLEIQRTEQGDSAMYLCASTLAVYYNEQFFGPGTRLTVL.

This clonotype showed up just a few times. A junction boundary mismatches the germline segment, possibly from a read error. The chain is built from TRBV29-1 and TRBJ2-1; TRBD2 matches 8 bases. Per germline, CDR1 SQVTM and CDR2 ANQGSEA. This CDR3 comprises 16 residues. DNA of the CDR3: TGCAGCGTCGAAGACGTTCTAGCGGGCGTGGACAATGAGCAGTTCTTC. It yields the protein CSVEDVLAGVDNEQFF.

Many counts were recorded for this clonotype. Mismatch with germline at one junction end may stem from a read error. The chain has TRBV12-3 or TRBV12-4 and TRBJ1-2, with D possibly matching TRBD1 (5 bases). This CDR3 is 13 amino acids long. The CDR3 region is CASRESGNSGYTF. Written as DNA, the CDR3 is TGTGCCAGCAGGGAATCAGGGAACTCTGGCTACACCTTC.

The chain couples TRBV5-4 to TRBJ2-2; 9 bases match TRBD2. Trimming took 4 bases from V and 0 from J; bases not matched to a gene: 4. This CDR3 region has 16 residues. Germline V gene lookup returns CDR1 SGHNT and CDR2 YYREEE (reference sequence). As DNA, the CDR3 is TGTGCCAGCAGCCCCCAGCGGGGGGCGAACACCGGGGAGCTGTTTTTT. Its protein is CASSPQRGANTGELFF.

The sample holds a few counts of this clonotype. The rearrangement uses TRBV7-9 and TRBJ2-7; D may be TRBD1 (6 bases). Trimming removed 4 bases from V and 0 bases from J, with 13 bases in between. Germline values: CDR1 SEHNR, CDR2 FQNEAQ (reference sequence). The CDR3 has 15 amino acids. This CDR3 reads CASSSPGQRSYEQYF. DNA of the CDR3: TGTGCCAGCAGCTCTCCGGGACAACGCTCCTACGAGCAGTACTTC.

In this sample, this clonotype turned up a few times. The CDR3 loop reads CASNKGSRKLFF. The CDR3 nucleotides read TGTGCCAGCAACAAAGGAAGTAGAAAACTGTTTTTT. J is TRBJ1-4 and V is TRBV6-1, with D unclear. The CDR3 spans 12 residues. Germline CDR1 and CDR2: MNHNS and SASEGT. Trimming pared 7 bases from V and 10 bases from J, leaving 13 bases between.

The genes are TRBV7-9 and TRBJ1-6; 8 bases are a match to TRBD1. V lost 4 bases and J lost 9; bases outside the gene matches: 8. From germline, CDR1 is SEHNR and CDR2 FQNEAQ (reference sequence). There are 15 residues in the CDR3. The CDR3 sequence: CASSSGQGGGSPLHF. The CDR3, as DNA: TGTGCCAGCAGCTCCGGACAGGGTGGTGGTTCACCCCTCCACTTT.

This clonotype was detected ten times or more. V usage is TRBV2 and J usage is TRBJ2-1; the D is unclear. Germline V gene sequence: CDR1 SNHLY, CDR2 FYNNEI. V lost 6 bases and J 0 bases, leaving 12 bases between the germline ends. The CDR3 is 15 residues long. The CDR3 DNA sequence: TGTGCCAGCAGCCGCCTCCCGAGCTCCTACAATGAGCAGTTCTTC. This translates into CASSRLPSSYNEQFF.

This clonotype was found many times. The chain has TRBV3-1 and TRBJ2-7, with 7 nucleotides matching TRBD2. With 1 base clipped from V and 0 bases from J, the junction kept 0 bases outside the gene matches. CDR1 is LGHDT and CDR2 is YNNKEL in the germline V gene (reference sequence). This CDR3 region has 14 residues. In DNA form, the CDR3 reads TGTGCCAGCAGCCAAGCGGGGGGCTCCTACGAGCAGTACTTC. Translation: CASSQAGGSYEQYF.

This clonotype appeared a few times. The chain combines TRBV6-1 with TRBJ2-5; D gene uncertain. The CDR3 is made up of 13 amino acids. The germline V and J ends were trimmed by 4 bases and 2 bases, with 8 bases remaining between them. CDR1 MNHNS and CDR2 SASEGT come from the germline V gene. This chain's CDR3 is CASSGQPQETQYF. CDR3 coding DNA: TGTGCCAGCAGTGGCCAGCCTCAAGAGACCCAGTACTTC.

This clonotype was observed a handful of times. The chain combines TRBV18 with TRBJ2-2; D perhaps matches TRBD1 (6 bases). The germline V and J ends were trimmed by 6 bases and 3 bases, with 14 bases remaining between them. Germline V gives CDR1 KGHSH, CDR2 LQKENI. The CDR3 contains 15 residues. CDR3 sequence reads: CASSAATGDTGELFF. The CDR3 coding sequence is TGTGCCAGCTCCGCCGCGACAGGAGACACCGGGGAGCTGTTTTTT.

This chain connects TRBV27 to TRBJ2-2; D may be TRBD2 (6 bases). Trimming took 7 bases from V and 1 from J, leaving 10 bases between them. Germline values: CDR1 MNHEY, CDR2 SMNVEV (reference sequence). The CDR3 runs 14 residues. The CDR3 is CASMGGVNTGELFF. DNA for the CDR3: TGTGCCAGCATGGGGGGAGTGAACACCGGGGAGCTGTTTTTT.

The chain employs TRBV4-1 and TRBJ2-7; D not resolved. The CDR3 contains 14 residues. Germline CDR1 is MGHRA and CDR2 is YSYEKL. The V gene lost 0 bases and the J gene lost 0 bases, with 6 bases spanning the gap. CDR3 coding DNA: TGCGCCAGCAGCCAAGATGACGTCTCCTACGAGCAGTACTTC. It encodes CASSQDDVSYEQYF.

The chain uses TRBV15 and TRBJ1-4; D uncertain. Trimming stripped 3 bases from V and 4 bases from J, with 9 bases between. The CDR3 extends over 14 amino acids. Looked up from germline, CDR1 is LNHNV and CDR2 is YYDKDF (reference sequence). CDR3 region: CATSRDRGNEKLFF. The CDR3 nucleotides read TGTGCCACCAGCAGGGACCGCGGTAATGAAAAACTGTTTTTT.